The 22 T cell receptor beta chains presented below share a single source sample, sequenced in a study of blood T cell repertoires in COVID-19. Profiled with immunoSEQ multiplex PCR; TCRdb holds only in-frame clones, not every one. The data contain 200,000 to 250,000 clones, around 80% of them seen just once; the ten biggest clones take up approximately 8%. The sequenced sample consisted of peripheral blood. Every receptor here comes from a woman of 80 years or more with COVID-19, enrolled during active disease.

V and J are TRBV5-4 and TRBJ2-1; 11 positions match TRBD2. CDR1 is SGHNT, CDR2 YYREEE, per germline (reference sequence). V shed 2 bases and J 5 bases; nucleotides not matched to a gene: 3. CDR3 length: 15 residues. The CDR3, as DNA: TGTGCCAGCAGCTTTTTAGCGGGGGGGAACAATGAGCAGTTCTTC. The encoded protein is CASSFLAGGNNEQFF.

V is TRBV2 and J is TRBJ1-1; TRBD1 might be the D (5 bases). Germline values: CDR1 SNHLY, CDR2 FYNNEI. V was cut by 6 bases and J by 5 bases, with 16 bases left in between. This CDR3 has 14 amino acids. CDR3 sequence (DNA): TGTGCCAGCAGCCTTAATTGGGAGGGGACTGAAGCTTTCTTT. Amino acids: CASSLNWEGTEAFF.

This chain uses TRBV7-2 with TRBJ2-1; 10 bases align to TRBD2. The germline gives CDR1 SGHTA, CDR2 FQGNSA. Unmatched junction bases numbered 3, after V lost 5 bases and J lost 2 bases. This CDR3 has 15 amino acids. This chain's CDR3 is CASSVTSGTYNEQFF. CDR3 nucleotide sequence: TGTGCCAGCAGCGTCACTAGCGGGACCTACAATGAGCAGTTCTTC.

The CDR3 sequence is CASSHSGTQYF. CDR3 in DNA: TGTGCCAGCAGCCACAGCGGGACCCAGTACTTC. This chain links TRBV6-5 with TRBJ2-5, with D maybe TRBD2 (5 bases). Trimming shortened V by 6 bases and J by 7 bases, and 9 bases separated the two germline ends. The germline gives CDR1 MNHEY, CDR2 SVGAGI. The CDR3 loop spans 11 amino acids.

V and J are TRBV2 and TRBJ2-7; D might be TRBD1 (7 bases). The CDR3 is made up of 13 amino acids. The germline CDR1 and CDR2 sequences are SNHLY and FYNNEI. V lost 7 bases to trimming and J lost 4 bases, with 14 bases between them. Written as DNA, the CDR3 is TGTGCCAGCACGGGGGACAGTAGATACGAGCAGTACTTC. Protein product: CASTGDSRYEQYF.

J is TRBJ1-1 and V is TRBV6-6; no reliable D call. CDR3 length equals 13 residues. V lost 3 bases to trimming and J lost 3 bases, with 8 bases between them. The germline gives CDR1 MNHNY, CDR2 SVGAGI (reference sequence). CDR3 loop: CASSYIVDTEAFF. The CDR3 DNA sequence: TGTGCCAGCAGTTATATCGTCGACACTGAAGCTTTCTTT.

The CDR3 region has the DNA TGCGCCAGCAGCTTTGGGACAGGGGGTGAAAAACTGTTTTTT. It yields the protein CASSFGTGGEKLFF. V is TRBV5-1 and J is TRBJ1-4, with TRBD1 identical over 11 bases. Germline values: CDR1 SGHRS, CDR2 YFSETQ. Trimming removed 2 bases from V and 7 bases from J; junction bases left unmatched: 1. The CDR3 loop spans 14 amino acids.

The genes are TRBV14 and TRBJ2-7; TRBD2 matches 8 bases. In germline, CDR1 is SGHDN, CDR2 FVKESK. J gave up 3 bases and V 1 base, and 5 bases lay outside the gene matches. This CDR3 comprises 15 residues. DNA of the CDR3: TGTGCCAGCAGCCAAGTGGCGGGAGGCCTCTACGAGCAGTACTTC. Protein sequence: CASSQVAGGLYEQYF.

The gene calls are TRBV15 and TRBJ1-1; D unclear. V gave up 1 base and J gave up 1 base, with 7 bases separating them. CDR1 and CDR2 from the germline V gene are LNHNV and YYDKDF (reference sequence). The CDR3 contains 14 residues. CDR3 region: CATSRGHKNTEAFF. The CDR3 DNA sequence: TGTGCCACCAGCAGAGGGCATAAGAACACTGAAGCTTTCTTT.

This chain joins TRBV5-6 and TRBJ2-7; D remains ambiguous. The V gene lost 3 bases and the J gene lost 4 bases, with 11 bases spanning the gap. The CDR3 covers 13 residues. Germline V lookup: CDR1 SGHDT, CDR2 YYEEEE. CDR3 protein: CASSSVHGYEQYF. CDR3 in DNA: TGTGCCAGCAGCTCCGTACACGGGTACGAGCAGTACTTC.

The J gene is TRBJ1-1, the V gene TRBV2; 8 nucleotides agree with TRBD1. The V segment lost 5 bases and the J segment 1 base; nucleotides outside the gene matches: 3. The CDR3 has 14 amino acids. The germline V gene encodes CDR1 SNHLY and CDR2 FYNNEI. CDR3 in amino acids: CASSRQGRNTEAFF. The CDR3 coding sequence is TGTGCCAGCAGTAGACAGGGGAGGAACACTGAAGCTTTCTTT.

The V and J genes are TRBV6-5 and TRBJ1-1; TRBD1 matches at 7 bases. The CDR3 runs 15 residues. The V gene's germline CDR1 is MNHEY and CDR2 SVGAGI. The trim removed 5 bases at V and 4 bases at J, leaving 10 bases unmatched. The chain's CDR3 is CASSSPQGSGTEAFF. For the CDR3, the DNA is TGTGCCAGCAGTAGCCCACAGGGGAGCGGCACTGAAGCTTTCTTT.

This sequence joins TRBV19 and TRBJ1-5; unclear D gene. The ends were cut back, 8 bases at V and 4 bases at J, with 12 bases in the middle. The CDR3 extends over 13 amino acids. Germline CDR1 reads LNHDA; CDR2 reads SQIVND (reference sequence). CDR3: CASSGQRNQPQHF. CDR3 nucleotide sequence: TGTGCCAGTTCGGGCCAGCGGAATCAGCCCCAGCATTTT.

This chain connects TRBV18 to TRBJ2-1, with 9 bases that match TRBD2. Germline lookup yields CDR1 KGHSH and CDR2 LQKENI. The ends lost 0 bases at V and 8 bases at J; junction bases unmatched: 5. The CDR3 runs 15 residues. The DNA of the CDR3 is TGTGCCAGCTCACCACCAGCGGGGGGTTACCATGAGCAGTTCTTC. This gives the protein CASSPPAGGYHEQFF. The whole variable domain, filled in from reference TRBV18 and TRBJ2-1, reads NAGVMQNPRHLVRRRGQEARLRCSPMKGHSHVYWYRQLPEEGLKFMVYLQKENIIDESGMPKERFSAEFPKEGPSILRIQQVVRGDSAAYFCASSPPAGGYHEQFFGPGTRLTVL.

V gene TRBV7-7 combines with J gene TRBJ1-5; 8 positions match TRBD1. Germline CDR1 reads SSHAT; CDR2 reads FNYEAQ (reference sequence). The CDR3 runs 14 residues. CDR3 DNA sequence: TGTGCTACCTTGGACAGGGCCATTAATCAGCCCCAGCATTTT. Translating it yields CATLDRAINQPQHF. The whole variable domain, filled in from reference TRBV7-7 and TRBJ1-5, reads GAGVSQSPRYKVTKRGQDVTLRCDPISSHATLYWYQQALGQGPEFLTYFNYEAQPDKSGLPSDRFSAERPEGSISTLTIQRTEQRDSAMYRCATLDRAINQPQHFGDGTRLSIL.

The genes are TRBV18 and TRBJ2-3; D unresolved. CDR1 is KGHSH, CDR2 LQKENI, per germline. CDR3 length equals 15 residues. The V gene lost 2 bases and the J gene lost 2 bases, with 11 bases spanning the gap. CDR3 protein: CASSPNSGSTDTQYF. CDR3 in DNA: TGTGCCAGCTCACCAAATTCAGGTTCCACAGATACGCAGTATTTT.

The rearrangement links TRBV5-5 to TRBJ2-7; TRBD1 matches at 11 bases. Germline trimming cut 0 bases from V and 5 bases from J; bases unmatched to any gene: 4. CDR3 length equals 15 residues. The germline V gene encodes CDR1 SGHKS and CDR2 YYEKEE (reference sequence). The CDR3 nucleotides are TGTGCCAGCAGCTTGGCCGGGACAGGGGGACACGAGCAGTACTTC. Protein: CASSLAGTGGHEQYF.

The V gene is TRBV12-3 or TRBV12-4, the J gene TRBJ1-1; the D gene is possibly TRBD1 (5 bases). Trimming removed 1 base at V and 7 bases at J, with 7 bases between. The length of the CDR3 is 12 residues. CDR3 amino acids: CASSLGGGEAFF. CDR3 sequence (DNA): TGTGCCAGCAGTTTAGGGGGGGGTGAAGCTTTCTTT.

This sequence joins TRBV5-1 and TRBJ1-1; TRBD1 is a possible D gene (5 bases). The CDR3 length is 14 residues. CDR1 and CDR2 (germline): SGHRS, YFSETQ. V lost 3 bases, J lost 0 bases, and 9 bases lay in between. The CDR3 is CASSWQDMNTEAFF. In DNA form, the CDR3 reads TGCGCCAGCAGCTGGCAGGACATGAACACTGAAGCTTTCTTT.

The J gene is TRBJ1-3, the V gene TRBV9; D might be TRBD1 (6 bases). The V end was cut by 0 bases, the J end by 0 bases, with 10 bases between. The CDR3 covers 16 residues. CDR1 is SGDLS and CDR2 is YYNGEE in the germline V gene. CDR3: CASSVEGGNSGNTIYF. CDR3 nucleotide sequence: TGTGCCAGCAGCGTAGAGGGGGGGAACTCTGGAAACACCATATATTTT.

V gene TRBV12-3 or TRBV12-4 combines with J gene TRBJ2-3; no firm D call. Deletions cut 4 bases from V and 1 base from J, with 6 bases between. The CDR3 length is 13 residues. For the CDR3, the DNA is TGTGCCAGCAGTTCACCGGGCACAGATACGCAGTATTTT. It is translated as CASSSPGTDTQYF.

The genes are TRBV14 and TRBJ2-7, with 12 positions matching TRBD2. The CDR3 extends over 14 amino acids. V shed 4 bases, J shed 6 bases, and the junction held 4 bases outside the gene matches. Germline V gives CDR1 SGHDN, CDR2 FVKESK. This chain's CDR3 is CASSLTSGRTEQYF. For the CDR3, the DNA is TGTGCCAGCAGCCTTACTAGCGGGAGGACCGAGCAGTACTTC. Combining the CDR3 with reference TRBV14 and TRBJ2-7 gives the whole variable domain EAGVTQFPSHSVIEKGQTVTLRCDPISGHDNLYWYRRVMGKEIKFLLHFVKESKQDESGMPNNRFLAERTGGTYSTLKVQPAELEDSGVYFCASSLTSGRTEQYFGPGTRLTVT.